A single sample gave rise to the 18 T cell receptor beta chains below, sequenced in a study of somatic mutations in cytotoxic T cells in rheumatoid arthritis. Libraries were prepared by immunoSEQ multiplex PCR; TCRdb keeps only in-frame clonotypes and omits some of them. The table records 25,000 to 30,000 clones, roughly 74% of them present only once. The sample comprised CD8+ T cells sorted from blood. The receptor set was obtained from a young woman in good health.

The rearrangement joins TRBV11-2 to TRBJ1-4; D not resolved. CDR1 is SGHAT, CDR2 FQNNGV, per germline. The CDR3 is 14 residues long. Trimming pared 2 bases from V and 4 bases from J, leaving 8 bases between. The CDR3 DNA is TGTGCCAGCAGCTTACGGCAGGTTAATGAAAAACTGTTTTTT. The encoded protein is CASSLRQVNEKLFF.

The genes are TRBV6-6 and TRBJ1-1; the D is unclear. The CDR3 has 15 amino acids. Trimming stripped 6 bases from V and 5 bases from J, with 19 bases between. Per the germline V gene, CDR1 is MNHNY and CDR2 is SVGAGI (reference sequence). The CDR3 nucleotides read TGTGCCAGCAGGACCCTCGGGCCCTCGGTGACTGAAGCTTTCTTT. Residues: CASRTLGPSVTEAFF.

The chain uses TRBV4-2 and TRBJ2-7; 11 bases fit TRBD2. The CDR3 is made up of 13 amino acids. From germline, CDR1 is LGHNA and CDR2 YNFKEQ. The V segment lost 4 bases and the J segment 6 bases; nucleotides outside the gene matches: 2. CDR3 region: CASSPGTSGEQYF. The DNA for the CDR3 is TGTGCCAGCAGCCCCGGGACTAGCGGCGAGCAGTACTTC.

The chain carries TRBV27 and TRBJ1-2; TRBD1 agrees at 7 bases. The J segment lost 4 bases and the V segment lost 5 bases, leaving 10 bases of the junction unmatched. Germline V gene lookup returns CDR1 MNHEY and CDR2 SMNVEV (reference sequence). The CDR3 is 15 amino acids. Here the CDR3 DNA reads TGTGCCAGCAGTACCTCAGGGGGTTGGGTCTATGGCTACACCTTC. Its translation is CASSTSGGWVYGYTF.

This clone was seen a handful of times. The chain uses TRBV4-1 and TRBJ1-2; D may be TRBD1 (5 bases). V was shortened by 5 bases and J by 8 bases, with 15 bases between the two germline ends. Germline CDR1 and CDR2: MGHRA and YSYEKL. The CDR3 has 13 amino acids. The CDR3 nucleotides are TGCGCCAGCAGCTTCCGGGACGCTTACGGCTACACCTTC. Its translation is CASSFRDAYGYTF.

The gene calls are TRBV7-9 and TRBJ1-2, with TRBD1 identical over 7 bases. J was trimmed by 4 bases and V by 5 bases; bases with no gene match: 13. CDR1 and CDR2 (germline): SEHNR, FQNEAQ (reference sequence). This CDR3 is built from 16 residues. The CDR3 loop reads CASSISDREVSYGYTF. CDR3 nucleotide sequence: TGTGCCAGCAGCATATCAGACAGGGAGGTCAGCTATGGCTACACCTTC.

This clone was counted a few times. CDR3 coding DNA: TGTGCCAGTAAGGGCGCCTCCTACGAGCAGTACTTC. It encodes CASKGASYEQYF. The chain uses TRBV19 and TRBJ2-7; D is undetermined. This CDR3 is built from 12 residues. Per germline, CDR1 LNHDA and CDR2 SQIVND (reference sequence). V lost 7 bases and J lost 0, with 7 bases in between. Full variable domain (outside the CDR3, taken from reference TRBV19 and TRBJ2-7): DGGITQSPKYLFRKEGQNVTLSCEQNLNHDAMYWYRQDPGQGLRLIYYSQIVNDFQKGDIAEGYSVSREKKESFPLTVTSAQKNPTAFYLCASKGASYEQYFGPGTRLTVT.

This clone was detected only a few times. The J gene is TRBJ1-1, the V gene TRBV2, with a tentative D call TRBD1 (5 bases). The CDR3 spans 14 residues. Germline V gene data show CDR1 as SNHLY and CDR2 as FYNNEI. V was clipped by 10 bases and J by 0 bases, with 15 bases between them. CDR3 region: CATQTDLMNTEAFF. CDR3 sequence (DNA): TGTGCCACCCAGACAGACCTCATGAACACTGAAGCTTTCTTT.

The CDR3: CASSLVSDIWAATEAFF. DNA of the CDR3: TGTGCCAGCAGCTTGGTCTCTGACATATGGGCCGCCACTGAAGCTTTCTTT. This chain links TRBV7-9 with TRBJ1-1; D gene unclear. Germline CDR1 is SEHNR and CDR2 is FQNEAQ (reference sequence). This CDR3 contains 17 residues. V lost 3 bases to trimming and J lost 4 bases, with 21 bases between them.

The chain recombines TRBV11-2 with TRBJ2-1; TRBD2 matches 10 bases. The CDR3 is made up of 20 amino acids. V lost 0 bases, J lost 4 bases, and 15 bases stayed unmatched. CDR1 and CDR2 (germline): SGHAT, FQNNGV. In nucleotides, the CDR3 is TGTGCCAGCAGCTTAGAGGGCTTTTGGGTAGCGGGGGGCTTTTACAATGAGCAGTTCTTC. This translates into CASSLEGFWVAGGFYNEQFF.

The genes are TRBV7-9 and TRBJ1-1; D is possibly TRBD1 (6 bases). Germline CDR1 SEHNR, CDR2 FQNEAQ (reference sequence). This CDR3 region has 16 residues. Trimming cost V 5 bases and J 3 bases, with 19 bases left between them. CDR3 sequence reads: CASSHSTGFGYTEAFF. The CDR3 nucleotides are TGTGCCAGCAGCCATTCGACAGGTTTTGGTTACACTGAAGCTTTCTTT.

The chain recombines TRBV6-6 with TRBJ2-3; possible D gene TRBD2, 5 bases. Trimming removed 0 bases at V and 5 bases at J, with 9 bases between. The CDR3 extends over 14 amino acids. Germline-derived CDR1 and CDR2 are MNHNY and SVGAGI (reference sequence). CDR3 bases: TGTGCCAGCAGTTACTCCGGGGTTGGAGATACGCAGTATTTT. Its protein is CASSYSGVGDTQYF.

The rearrangement uses TRBV27 and TRBJ2-1, with 14 bases fitting TRBD2. The CDR3 length is 15 residues. CDR1 is MNHEY and CDR2 is SMNVEV in the germline V gene (reference sequence). Germline trimming cut 5 bases from V and 6 bases from J; bases unmatched to any gene: 3. CDR3 region: CASSPTSGGANEQFF. CDR3 in DNA: TGTGCCAGCAGTCCGACTAGCGGGGGGGCCAATGAGCAGTTCTTC.

This sequence joins TRBV5-6 and TRBJ2-1; D is perhaps TRBD2 (6 bases). Germline V CDR1 and CDR2: SGHDT, YYEEEE. CDR3 length: 18 residues. Trimming took off 1 base at V and 0 bases at J, with 17 bases between the two ends. This chain's CDR3 is CASSLLRGQAGSYNEQFF. In DNA form, the CDR3 reads TGTGCCAGCAGCTTGTTAAGAGGACAAGCGGGCTCCTACAATGAGCAGTTCTTC.

This chain connects TRBV7-2 to TRBJ2-5; tentatively, D is TRBD2 (5 bases). Germline lookup yields CDR1 SGHTA and CDR2 FQGNSA. CDR3 length: 14 residues. The V and J ends lost 4 bases and 2 bases respectively, with 11 bases between them. The CDR3 coding sequence is TGTGCCAGCAGCTCGGGCGGGTCGCAAGAGACCCAGTACTTC. Its translation is CASSSGGSQETQYF.

The genes are TRBV9 and TRBJ2-3, with D possibly matching TRBD1 (5 bases). Germline-derived CDR1 and CDR2 are SGDLS and YYNGEE. Trimming shortened V by 4 bases and J by 2 bases, and 20 bases separated the two germline ends. CDR3 size: 17 residues. The chain's CDR3 is CASSSHAAGLSTDTQYF. The CDR3 DNA is TGTGCCAGCAGCTCTCACGCGGCAGGGTTATCCACAGATACGCAGTATTTT.

The chain couples TRBV7-9 to TRBJ1-1; no reliable D call. This CDR3 contains 15 residues. The germline gives CDR1 SEHNR, CDR2 FQNEAQ (reference sequence). V was trimmed by 5 bases and J by 3 bases, leaving 16 bases between them. In nucleotides, the CDR3 is TGTGCCAGCAGCCCAATGGGTGGAGGTTACACTGAAGCTTTCTTT. Protein: CASSPMGGGYTEAFF.

The CDR3 bases are TGTGCCAGCAGTTCCGACAGTTTTTATCAGCCCCAGCATTTT. Translated, it gives CASSSDSFYQPQHF. This chain connects TRBV28 to TRBJ1-5, with a possible D match to TRBD1 (5 bases). CDR3 size: 14 residues. The germline V gene has CDR1 MDHEN and CDR2 SYDVKM. Trimming took off 4 bases at V and 5 bases at J, with 12 bases between the two ends.